Following are 17 T cell receptor beta chains from one sample sequenced in a study of beta chain features in type 1 diabetes. Expressed TCRB transcripts were sequenced because the entire RNA isolate underwent reverse transcription. Generated by immunoSEQ multiplex PCR, the TCRdb table keeps only in-frame clones and is missing some. This sample has 400,000 to 500,000 clones, with over 11% found just once. Source material: naive CD4+ T cells from blood. Source of these receptors: a man aged 30 to 45 in good health.

In its sample, this clone was seen a few times. The rearrangement uses TRBV7-3 and TRBJ1-2; D perhaps matches TRBD1 (5 bases). The germline V gene has CDR1 SGHTA and CDR2 FQGTGA. Trimming took off 3 bases at V and 3 bases at J, with 11 bases between the two ends. The CDR3 spans 14 residues. In nucleotides, the CDR3 is TGTGCCAGCAGCTTCAGTGCGGGGGACTATGGCTACACCTTC. Protein: CASSFSAGDYGYTF.

This clone was picked up a small number of times. CDR3 nucleotide sequence: TGTGCCAGCAGCTTTCACCTTACAGGAGGGGAGACCCAGTACTTC. This translates into CASSFHLTGGETQYF. V usage is TRBV7-2 and J usage is TRBJ2-5, with a tentative D call TRBD2 (6 bases). Deletions cut 3 bases from V and 5 bases from J, with 16 bases between. Germline values: CDR1 SGHTA, CDR2 FQGNSA. The CDR3 spans 15 residues.

This clone was picked up a small number of times. This chain connects TRBV7-9 to TRBJ2-5; TRBD1 is a possible D gene (6 bases). The CDR3 totals 15 residues. Trimming stripped 5 bases from V and 0 bases from J, with 13 bases between. In germline, CDR1 is SEHNR, CDR2 FQNEAQ (reference sequence). CDR3 DNA sequence: TGTGCCAGCAGCGACCGGGACACCAACCAAGAGACCCAGTACTTC. Its protein product is CASSDRDTNQETQYF.

This clone was counted ten times or more. The chain uses TRBV29-1 and TRBJ2-2; D ambiguous. This CDR3 is built from 15 residues. With 6 bases removed from V and 4 bases from J, the gap between germline ends came to 18 bases. Germline CDR1 and CDR2: SQVTM and ANQGSEA. The CDR3 DNA reads TGCAGCGTGAACTCGGGCCCGGATCGCACCGGGGAGCTGTTTTTT. This encodes CSVNSGPDRTGELFF.

In its sample, this clone was seen a few times. This chain links TRBV6-5 with TRBJ1-2, with D hard to call. CDR3 length equals 14 residues. V was cut by 0 bases and J by 5 bases, with 10 bases left in between. The germline V gene has CDR1 MNHEY and CDR2 SVGAGI. CDR3 sequence (DNA): TGTGCCAGCAGTTACTCGGCAGGCCAATATGGCTACACCTTC. As protein: CASSYSAGQYGYTF.

V is TRBV7-2 and J is TRBJ1-2; D is uncertain. The V gene's germline CDR1 is SGHTA and CDR2 FQGNSA. CDR3 length: 13 residues. Trimming took 2 bases from V and 6 from J, leaving 10 bases between them. CDR3 region: CASSLQHPNGYTF. For the CDR3, the DNA is TGTGCCAGCAGCTTACAGCACCCTAATGGCTACACCTTC.

Of note for this clone: At one end, the junction sequence differs from germline, possibly due to a read error. The chain's CDR3 is CASSLVGYSGVF. CDR3 in DNA: TGTGCCAGCAGCTTAGTTGGGTACTCCGGGGTCTTT. This chain joins TRBV11-2 and TRBJ2-3; tentative D call: TRBD2 (5 bases). Germline CDR1 is SGHAT and CDR2 is FQNNGV. The CDR3 loop spans 12 amino acids.

This clone was observed a few times. The CDR3 DNA reads TGTGCCAGCAGCCCACTAGCGGGGGGCCCCCCTTACTCCTACAATGAGCAGTTCTTC. Translating gives CASSPLAGGPPYSYNEQFF. The chain is built from TRBV5-4 and TRBJ2-1, with 12 bases fitting TRBD2. The CDR3 spans 19 residues. The germline V gene encodes CDR1 SGHNT and CDR2 YYREEE (reference sequence). Losses at the gene ends were 4 bases for V and 0 bases for J; bases not matched to a gene: 11. Variable domain in full (rest from reference TRBV5-4 and TRBJ2-1): ETGVTQSPTHLIKTRGQQVTLRCSSQSGHNTVSWYQQALGQGPQFIFQYYREEENGRGNFPPRFSGLQFPNYSSELNVNALELDDSALYLCASSPLAGGPPYSYNEQFFGPGTRLTVL.

V usage is TRBV27 and J usage is TRBJ2-1; TRBD2 aligns across 9 bases. Per the germline V gene, CDR1 is MNHEY and CDR2 is SMNVEV (reference sequence). V lost 7 bases and J lost 3; bases outside the gene matches: 16. The CDR3 is 18 residues long. The CDR3 sequence: CASMGQRKLAGVYNEQFF. CDR3 nucleotide sequence: TGTGCCAGCATGGGACAGCGGAAACTAGCGGGTGTCTACAATGAGCAGTTCTTC.

The chain joins TRBV20-1 to TRBJ1-2; tentatively, D is TRBD1 (5 bases). The CDR3 is 11 residues long. Trimming stripped 4 bases from V and 7 bases from J, with 10 bases between. In germline, CDR1 is DFQATT, CDR2 SNEGSKA (reference sequence). The CDR3 spells CSATDRGGYTF. The CDR3 nucleotides read TGCAGTGCTACAGATAGGGGTGGCTACACCTTC.

The chain joins TRBV7-2 to TRBJ1-4; 9 nucleotides agree with TRBD1. In germline, CDR1 is SGHTA, CDR2 FQGNSA. CDR3 length equals 13 residues. V was pared by 6 bases and J by 8 bases, with 4 bases of the junction left unmatched. This CDR3 reads CASRTGTGEKLFF. CDR3 DNA: TGTGCCAGCAGGACCGGGACAGGGGAAAAACTGTTTTTT.

The gene calls are TRBV15 and TRBJ1-3; D call uncertain. V lost 1 base, J lost 2 bases, and 6 bases lay in between. This CDR3 has 14 residues. Germline assignment: CDR1 LNHNV and CDR2 YYDKDF (reference sequence). CDR3 region: CATSRGIAGNTIYF. In DNA, the CDR3 is TGTGCCACCAGCAGAGGGATCGCTGGAAACACCATATATTTT.

The chain carries TRBV10-3 and TRBJ2-2, with D possibly matching TRBD1 (6 bases). The CDR3 has 13 residues. Trimming shortened V by 8 bases and J by 5 bases, and 12 bases separated the two germline ends. Per the germline V gene, CDR1 is ENHRY and CDR2 is SYGVKD. The CDR3 region has the DNA TGTGCCATCGGACAGCCCGCGACCGGGGAGCTGTTTTTT. Amino acids: CAIGQPATGELFF.

This chain joins TRBV2 and TRBJ1-5, with D perhaps TRBD1 (5 bases). The germline V gene has CDR1 SNHLY and CDR2 FYNNEI. The CDR3 totals 15 residues. V lost 4 bases and J 6 bases, leaving 16 bases between the germline ends. The CDR3 DNA reads TGTGCCAGCAGTGTTGGGGCTAGCGCAAGTCAGCCCCAGCATTTT. The encoded protein is CASSVGASASQPQHF.

This clone was recorded a few times. The chain recombines TRBV10-3 with TRBJ2-1; 11 bases fit TRBD2. The CDR3 covers 16 residues. J lost 4 bases, V lost 0 bases, and 2 bases had no gene match. CDR1 is ENHRY, CDR2 SYGVKD, per germline. The CDR3 nucleotides read TGTGCCATCAGTGAGTCTGGGACTAGCGGATACAATGAGCAGTTCTTC. Its translation is CAISESGTSGYNEQFF.

The V and J genes are TRBV6-1 and TRBJ1-2, with D possibly being TRBD1 (5 bases). This CDR3 spans 13 amino acids. Trimming took off 6 bases at V and 4 bases at J, with 12 bases between the two ends. Germline V CDR1 and CDR2: MNHNS, SASEGT. The CDR3 spells CASSPDTFYGYTF. The CDR3 DNA reads as TGTGCCAGCAGCCCGGACACATTCTATGGCTACACCTTC.

CDR3 protein: CASSNFPGQGYGYTF. CDR3 DNA: TGTGCCAGCAGCAATTTCCCCGGACAGGGCTATGGCTACACCTTC. V and J are TRBV11-2 and TRBJ1-2; the match to TRBD1 covers 8 bases. The CDR3 length is 15 residues. The junction had 9 bases not matched to a gene; V was cut back by 5 bases and J by 4 bases. Germline V gene lookup returns CDR1 SGHAT and CDR2 FQNNGV.